This T cell receptor (beta chain) emerged from a study of blood T cells in healthy people across ages. Through a sample-barcoded 5' primer and a J-beta primer mix, a second PCR was run for about 6 to 11 cycles. Via MiXCR, TCRdb re-called the 5' RACE reads, giving one row per CDR3 protein. The sample contains 600,000 to 1,000,000 distinct CDR3 sequences, roughly 25% of which appear only once. This CDR3 region has 18 residues. V gave up 1 base and J gave up 5 bases; unmatched junction bases: 13. In germline, CDR1 is LNHNV, CDR2 YYDKDF (reference sequence). This clonotype was observed a handful of times. The data also belong to a second study, concerning T cells of mothers and their children.

The TCR comes from a boy aged 5-17 years in good health. This chain links TRBV15 with TRBJ1-5; 8 bases map to TRBD1. The sample consisted of blood. This chain's CDR3 is CATSRVGRPGQGHQPQHF. CDR3 coding DNA: TGTGCCACCAGCAGAGTTGGGAGACCTGGACAGGGCCATCAGCCCCAGCATTTT.